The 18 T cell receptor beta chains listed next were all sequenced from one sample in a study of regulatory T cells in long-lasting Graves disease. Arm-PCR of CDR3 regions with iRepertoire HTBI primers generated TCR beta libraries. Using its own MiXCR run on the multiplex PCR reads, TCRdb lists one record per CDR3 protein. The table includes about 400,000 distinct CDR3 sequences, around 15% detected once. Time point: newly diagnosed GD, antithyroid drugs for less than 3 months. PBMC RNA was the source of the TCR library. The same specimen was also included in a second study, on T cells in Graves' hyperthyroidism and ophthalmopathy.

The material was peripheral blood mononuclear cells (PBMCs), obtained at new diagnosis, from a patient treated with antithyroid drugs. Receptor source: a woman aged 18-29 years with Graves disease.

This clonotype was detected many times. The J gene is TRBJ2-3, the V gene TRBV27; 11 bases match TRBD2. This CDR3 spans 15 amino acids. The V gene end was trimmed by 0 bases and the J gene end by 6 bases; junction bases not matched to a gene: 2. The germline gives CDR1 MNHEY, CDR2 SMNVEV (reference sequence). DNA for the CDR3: TGTGCCAGCAGTTTATCTAGCGGGGGGGCTGATACGCAGTATTTT. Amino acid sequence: CASSLSSGGADTQYF.

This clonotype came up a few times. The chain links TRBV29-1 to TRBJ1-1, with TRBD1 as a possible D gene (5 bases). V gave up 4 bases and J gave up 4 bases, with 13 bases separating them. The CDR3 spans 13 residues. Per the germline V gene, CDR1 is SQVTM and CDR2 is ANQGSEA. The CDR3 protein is CSVVWGGGTEAFF. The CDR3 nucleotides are TGCAGCGTTGTTTGGGGCGGTGGCACTGAAGCTTTCTTT.

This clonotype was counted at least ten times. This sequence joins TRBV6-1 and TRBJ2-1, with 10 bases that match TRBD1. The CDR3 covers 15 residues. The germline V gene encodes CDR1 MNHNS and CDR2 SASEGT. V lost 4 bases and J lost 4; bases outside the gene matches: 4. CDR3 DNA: TGTGCCAGCAGTGGTGGGACAGGGGCGTACAATGAGCAGTTCTTC. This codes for CASSGGTGAYNEQFF.

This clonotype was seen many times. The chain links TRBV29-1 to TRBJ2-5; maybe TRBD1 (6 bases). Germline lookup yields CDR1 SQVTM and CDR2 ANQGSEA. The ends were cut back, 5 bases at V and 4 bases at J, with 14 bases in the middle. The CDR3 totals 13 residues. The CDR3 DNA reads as TGCAGCGTTTCCCGTACAGGGAGAGAGACCCAGTACTTC. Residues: CSVSRTGRETQYF.

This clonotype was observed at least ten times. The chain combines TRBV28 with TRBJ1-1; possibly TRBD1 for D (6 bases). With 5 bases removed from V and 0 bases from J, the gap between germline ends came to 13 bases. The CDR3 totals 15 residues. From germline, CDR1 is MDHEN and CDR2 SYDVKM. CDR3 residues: CASSPTGTMNTEAFF. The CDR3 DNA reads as TGTGCCAGCAGTCCTACAGGGACCATGAACACTGAAGCTTTCTTT. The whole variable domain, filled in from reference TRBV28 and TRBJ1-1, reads DVKVTQSSRYLVKRTGEKVFLECVQDMDHENMFWYRQDPGLGLRLIYFSYDVKMKEKGDIPEGYSVSREKKERFSLILESASTNQTSMYLCASSPTGTMNTEAFFGQGTRLTVV.

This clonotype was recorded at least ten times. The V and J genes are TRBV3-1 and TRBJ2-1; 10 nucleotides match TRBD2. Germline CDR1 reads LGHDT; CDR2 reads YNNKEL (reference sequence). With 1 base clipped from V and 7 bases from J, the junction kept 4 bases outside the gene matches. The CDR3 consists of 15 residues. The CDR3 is CASSQGGTSENEQFF. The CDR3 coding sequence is TGTGCCAGCAGCCAAGGGGGGACTAGCGAAAATGAGCAGTTCTTC.

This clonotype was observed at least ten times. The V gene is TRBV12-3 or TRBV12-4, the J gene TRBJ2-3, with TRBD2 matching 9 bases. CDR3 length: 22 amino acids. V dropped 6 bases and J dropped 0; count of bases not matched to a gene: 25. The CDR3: CASRPGGRAGGLTGTSTDTQYF. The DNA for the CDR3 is TGTGCCAGCAGGCCTGGCGGGAGAGCGGGAGGACTCACTGGTACTAGCACAGATACGCAGTATTTT.

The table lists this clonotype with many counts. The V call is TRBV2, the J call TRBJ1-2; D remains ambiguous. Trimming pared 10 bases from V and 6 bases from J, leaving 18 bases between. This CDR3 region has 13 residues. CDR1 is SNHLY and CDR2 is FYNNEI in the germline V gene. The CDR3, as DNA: TGTGCCACCAAGGGCGGGTTAGACAATGGCTACACCTTC. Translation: CATKGGLDNGYTF. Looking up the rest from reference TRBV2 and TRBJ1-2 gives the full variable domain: EPEVTQTPSHQVTQMGQEVILRCVPISNHLYFYWYRQILGQKVEFLVSFYNNEISEKSEIFDDQFSVERPDGSNFTLKIRSTKLEDSAMYFCATKGGLDNGYTFGSGTRLTVV.

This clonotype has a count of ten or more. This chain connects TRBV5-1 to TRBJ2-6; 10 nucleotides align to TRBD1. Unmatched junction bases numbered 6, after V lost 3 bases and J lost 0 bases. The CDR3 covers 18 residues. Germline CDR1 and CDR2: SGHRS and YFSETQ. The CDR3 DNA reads TGCGCCAGCAGCTCTCCGGGACAGGGGCCCTCTGGGGCCAACGTCCTGACTTTC. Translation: CASSSPGQGPSGANVLTF.

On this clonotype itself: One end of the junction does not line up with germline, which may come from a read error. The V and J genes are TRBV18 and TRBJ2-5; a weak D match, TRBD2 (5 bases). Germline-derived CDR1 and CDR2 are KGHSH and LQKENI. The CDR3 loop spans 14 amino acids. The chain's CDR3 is CASSPVRTQEAQYF. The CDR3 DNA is TGTGCCAGCTCACCAGTCAGGACTCAAGAGGCCCAGTACTTC. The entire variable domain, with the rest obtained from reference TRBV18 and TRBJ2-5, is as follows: NAGVMQNPRHLVRRRGQEARLRCSPMKGHSHVYWYRQLPEEGLKFMVYLQKENIIDESGMPKERFSAEFPKEGPSILRIQQVVRGDSAAYFCASSPVRTQEAQYFGPGTRLLVL.

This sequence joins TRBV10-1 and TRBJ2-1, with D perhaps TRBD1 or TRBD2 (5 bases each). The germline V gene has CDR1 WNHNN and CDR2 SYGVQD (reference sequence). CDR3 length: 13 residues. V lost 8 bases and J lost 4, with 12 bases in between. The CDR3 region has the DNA TGCGCCAGCCCAGGGACGGAGTACAATGAGCAGTTCTTC. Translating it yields CASPGTEYNEQFF.

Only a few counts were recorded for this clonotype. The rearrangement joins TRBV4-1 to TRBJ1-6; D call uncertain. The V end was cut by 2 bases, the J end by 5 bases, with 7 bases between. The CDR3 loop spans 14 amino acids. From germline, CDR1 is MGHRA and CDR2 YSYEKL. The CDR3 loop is CASSQPLDNSPLHF. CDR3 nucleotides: TGCGCCAGCAGCCAACCCTTAGATAATTCACCCCTCCACTTT.

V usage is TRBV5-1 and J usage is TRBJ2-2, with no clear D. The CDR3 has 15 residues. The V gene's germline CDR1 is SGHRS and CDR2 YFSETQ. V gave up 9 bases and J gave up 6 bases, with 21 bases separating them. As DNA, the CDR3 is TGCGCCACCTCCTTCCGGGTAGATGGGCCCGGGGAGCTGTTTTTT. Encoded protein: CATSFRVDGPGELFF.

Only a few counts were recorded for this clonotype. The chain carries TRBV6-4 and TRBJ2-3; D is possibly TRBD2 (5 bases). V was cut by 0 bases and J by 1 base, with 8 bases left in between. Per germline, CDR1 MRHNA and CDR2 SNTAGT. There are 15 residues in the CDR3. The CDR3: CASSDSAAGTDTQYF. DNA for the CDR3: TGTGCCAGCAGTGACTCCGCAGCGGGCACAGATACGCAGTATTTT.

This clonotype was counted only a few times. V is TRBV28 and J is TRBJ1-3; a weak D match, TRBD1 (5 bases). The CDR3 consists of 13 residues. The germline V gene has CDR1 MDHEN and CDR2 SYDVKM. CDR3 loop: CTAAGPSGNTIYF. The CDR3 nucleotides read TGTACTGCCGCGGGGCCCTCTGGAAACACCATATATTTT.

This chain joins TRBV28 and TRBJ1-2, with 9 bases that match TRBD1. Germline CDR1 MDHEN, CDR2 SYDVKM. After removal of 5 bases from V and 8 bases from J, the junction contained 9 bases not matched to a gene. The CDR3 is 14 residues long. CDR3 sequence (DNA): TGTGCCAGCAGTAACCGGGACAGGGTAGGCGGCTACACCTTC. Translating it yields CASSNRDRVGGYTF.

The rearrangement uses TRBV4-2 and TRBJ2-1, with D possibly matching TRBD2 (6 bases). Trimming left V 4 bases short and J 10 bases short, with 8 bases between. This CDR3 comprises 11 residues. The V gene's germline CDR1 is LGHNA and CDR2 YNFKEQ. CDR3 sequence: CASSPGLEQFF. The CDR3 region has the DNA TGTGCCAGCAGCCCGGGACTGGAGCAGTTCTTC.

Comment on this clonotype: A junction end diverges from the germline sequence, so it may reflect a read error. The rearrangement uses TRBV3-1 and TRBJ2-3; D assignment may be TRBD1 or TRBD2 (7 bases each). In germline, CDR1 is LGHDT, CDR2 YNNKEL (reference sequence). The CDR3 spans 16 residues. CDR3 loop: CASSQETSEGADTQCF. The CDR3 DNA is TGTGCCAGCAGCCAAGAAACTAGCGAGGGGGCAGATACGCAGTGTTTT.